A single sample is the source of the 18 T cell receptor beta chains below, sequenced in a study of shared T cell receptors in the human thymus. The table came from immunoSEQ multiplex PCR; TCRdb's copy has only in-frame clones and leaves some out. The data hold 600,000 or so clones, with roughly 86% observed a single time. This sample also belongs to another study, concerning human thymus T cells.

The sequencing input was thymocytes. The source is a boy under three years old with a congenital heart defect.

This clone was seen a few times. The rearrangement links TRBV28 to TRBJ2-3, with TRBD2 matching over 7 bases. J lost 0 bases, V lost 2 bases, and 2 bases had no gene match. The CDR3 runs 15 residues. Germline V gene sequence: CDR1 MDHEN, CDR2 SYDVKM. The CDR3 is CASSLKAGSTDTQYF. CDR3 coding DNA: TGTGCCAGCAGTTTAAAAGCGGGGAGCACAGATACGCAGTATTTT. Full variable domain (missing parts from reference TRBV28 and TRBJ2-3): DVKVTQSSRYLVKRTGEKVFLECVQDMDHENMFWYRQDPGLGLRLIYFSYDVKMKEKGDIPEGYSVSREKKERFSLILESASTNQTSMYLCASSLKAGSTDTQYFGPGTRLTVL.

The chain couples TRBV5-1 to TRBJ2-7; TRBD1 aligns across 8 bases. The length of the CDR3 is 18 residues. Germline values: CDR1 SGHRS, CDR2 YFSETQ. With 0 bases clipped from V and 0 bases from J, the junction kept 11 bases outside the gene matches. The CDR3 loop reads CASSLVGWTGTYSYEQYF. CDR3 nucleotide sequence: TGCGCCAGCAGCTTGGTTGGATGGACAGGGACCTACTCCTACGAGCAGTACTTC.

The rearrangement uses TRBV4-2 and TRBJ1-2, with TRBD1 matching 9 bases. J lost 5 bases, V lost 1 base, and 8 bases had no gene match. CDR1 and CDR2 (germline): LGHNA, YNFKEQ. CDR3 length: 16 amino acids. The CDR3 region has the DNA TGTGCCAGCAGCCAAGTACAGGGGGCCAAAGGTTATGGCTACACCTTC. Its translation is CASSQVQGAKGYGYTF.

The V gene is TRBV7-2, the J gene TRBJ2-3, with 12 bases lining up with TRBD2. CDR1 and CDR2 (germline): SGHTA, FQGNSA. Trimming at V came to 2 bases and at J to 0 bases, leaving 9 bases not matched to a gene. This CDR3 region has 19 residues. The CDR3 bases are TGTGCCAGCAGCTTAAGATTGGCTAGCGGGGGGGCTAGCACAGATACGCAGTATTTT. It encodes CASSLRLASGGASTDTQYF. Using reference TRBV7-2 and TRBJ2-3 for the parts outside the CDR3, the full variable domain is GAGVSQSPSNKVTEKGKDVELRCDPISGHTALYWYRQSLGQGLEFLIYFQGNSAPDKSGLPSDRFSAERTGGSVSTLTIQRTQQEDSAVYLCASSLRLASGGASTDTQYFGPGTRLTVL.

The chain has TRBV7-9 and TRBJ2-3, with 11 bases fitting TRBD2. The length of the CDR3 is 16 residues. CDR1 and CDR2 (germline): SEHNR, FQNEAQ (reference sequence). With V trimmed by 5 bases and J by 5 bases, 9 bases remained unmatched. This CDR3 is CASSPTSGGPRDTQYF. DNA for the CDR3: TGTGCCAGCAGCCCCACTAGCGGGGGACCCAGAGATACGCAGTATTTT.

V is TRBV7-9 and J is TRBJ2-7; 7 positions match TRBD1. Trimming removed 4 bases from V and 7 bases from J; junction bases left unmatched: 10. The CDR3 is 14 residues long. Germline V CDR1 and CDR2: SEHNR, FQNEAQ (reference sequence). CDR3: CASSSSRDSGEQYF. The CDR3 nucleotides read TGTGCCAGCAGCTCGTCCCGGGACAGTGGTGAGCAGTACTTC.

The chain carries TRBV11-2 and TRBJ1-5; no clear D gene. Between the trimmed V and J ends, which lost 6 bases and 5 bases, there was a span of 11 bases. Germline-derived CDR1 and CDR2 are SGHAT and FQNNGV. The CDR3 sequence is 13 residues long. Here the CDR3 DNA reads TGTGCCAGCAGGAAGTCAGAGGATCAGCCCCAGCATTTT. This codes for CASRKSEDQPQHF.

V is TRBV13 and J is TRBJ2-3; TRBD1 might be the D (5 bases). CDR3 length equals 15 residues. V gave up 5 bases and J gave up 1 base, with 13 bases separating them. Germline V CDR1 and CDR2: PRHDT, FYEKMQ (reference sequence). The CDR3 nucleotides read TGTGCCAGCAGCCCCCTTGGGGCTCGCACAGATACGCAGTATTTT. Amino acid sequence: CASSPLGARTDTQYF.

This clone was recorded once. This chain links TRBV29-1 with TRBJ2-5; 8 nucleotides agree with TRBD1. The DNA end lines up better with TRBJ2-7; the J call may be wrong. The V gene's germline CDR1 is SQVTM and CDR2 ANQGSEA. This CDR3 has 15 amino acids. CDR3 sequence: CSVEVPGQVYYEQYF. CDR3 coding DNA: TGCAGCGTTGAAGTACCGGGACAGGTCTACTACGAGCAGTACTTC.

The V and J genes are TRBV15 and TRBJ2-7; no clear D gene. V was trimmed by 0 bases and J by 4 bases, leaving 13 bases between them. This CDR3 spans 15 amino acids. Germline CDR1 LNHNV, CDR2 YYDKDF (reference sequence). The DNA of the CDR3 is TGTGCCACCAGCAGAGATACGGGTTTTCCATACGAGCAGTACTTC. It yields the protein CATSRDTGFPYEQYF.

CDR3 nucleotide sequence: TGTGCCAGCAGCTCCCAATTGAGGGGGGGCGAATACGAGCAGTACTTC. Protein product: CASSSQLRGGEYEQYF. This chain links TRBV11-2 with TRBJ2-7; D is possibly TRBD2 (7 bases). In germline, CDR1 is SGHAT, CDR2 FQNNGV. V lost 4 bases to trimming and J lost 4 bases, with 20 bases between them. The CDR3 length is 16 residues.

CDR3 nucleotide sequence: TGTGCCAGCAGCTTAGATTCGGGTCCCGGGGAGCTGTTTTTT. This translates into CASSLDSGPGELFF. The J gene is TRBJ2-2, the V gene TRBV11-2; D gene unclear. The CDR3 loop spans 14 amino acids. Germline V gives CDR1 SGHAT, CDR2 FQNNGV. Trimming took off 0 bases at V and 6 bases at J, with 8 bases between the two ends.

V is TRBV29-1 and J is TRBJ2-1, with TRBD1 matching over 9 bases. The germline CDR1 and CDR2 sequences are SQVTM and ANQGSEA. Germline trimming cut 6 bases from V and 12 bases from J; bases unmatched to any gene: 6. This CDR3 comprises 11 residues. CDR3 nucleotides: TGCAGCGTCGACGACAGGGGGAGGCAGTTCTTC. As protein: CSVDDRGRQFF.

In its sample, this clone was seen a few times. The V call is TRBV7-6, the J call TRBJ2-7, with 7 nucleotides matching TRBD1. The germline gives CDR1 SGHVS, CDR2 FNYEAQ. The junction had 4 bases not matched to a gene; V was cut back by 1 base and J by 4 bases. This CDR3 contains 14 residues. The CDR3 protein is CASSLEGALYEQYF. In nucleotides, the CDR3 is TGTGCCAGCAGCTTAGAGGGGGCGCTTTACGAGCAGTACTTC. The full variable domain, rest sourced from reference TRBV7-6 and TRBJ2-7, is GAGVSQSPRYKVTKRGQDVALRCDPISGHVSLYWYRQALGQGPEFLTYFNYEAQQDKSGLPNDRFSAERPEGSISTLTIQRTEQRDSAMYRCASSLEGALYEQYFGPGTRLTVT.

The chain recombines TRBV27 with TRBJ2-7; 10 nucleotides line up with TRBD1. Per germline, CDR1 MNHEY and CDR2 SMNVEV (reference sequence). V dropped 5 bases and J dropped 0; count of bases not matched to a gene: 7. This CDR3 contains 16 residues. CDR3 sequence reads: CASSLRTGGSSYEQYF. The CDR3, as DNA: TGTGCCAGCAGTCTCCGGACAGGGGGGAGCTCCTACGAGCAGTACTTC.

The chain has TRBV5-5 and TRBJ2-7; 7 bases line up with TRBD1. Germline V gene data show CDR1 as SGHKS and CDR2 as YYEKEE (reference sequence). Trimming cost V 2 bases and J 4 bases; bases outside gene matches: 6. The CDR3 runs to 14 residues. The DNA of the CDR3 is TGTGCCAGCAGCTTCCGACAGGGCAGTTACGAGCAGTACTTC. Translated: CASSFRQGSYEQYF.

V usage is TRBV2 and J usage is TRBJ2-3, with 9 bases that match TRBD2. The CDR3 runs 14 residues. Germline-derived CDR1 and CDR2 are SNHLY and FYNNEI. J was trimmed by 4 bases and V by 7 bases; bases with no gene match: 6. The chain's CDR3 is CASTRRGGADTQYF. CDR3 coding DNA: TGTGCCAGCACTAGGCGGGGGGGCGCAGATACGCAGTATTTT.

The J gene is TRBJ1-6, the V gene TRBV6-5; no reliable D call. The CDR3 loop spans 14 amino acids. V gave up 6 bases and J gave up 6 bases, with 12 bases separating them. Germline CDR1 and CDR2: MNHEY and SVGAGI. CDR3 DNA sequence: TGTGCCAGCAGGTCCGGGTCATCTAATTCACCCCTCCACTTT. This codes for CASRSGSSNSPLHF.